This T cell receptor (beta chain) came from a study of T cells in Graves' hyperthyroidism and ophthalmopathy. Germline assignment: CDR1 SGHTA and CDR2 FQGNSA. CDR3 length: 15 amino acids. With 5 bases removed from V and 8 bases from J, the gap between germline ends came to 21 bases. To note about this clonotype: The target antigen is unknown.

RNA transcripts gave rise to amplified TCR beta CDR3 regions. HTBI primers were the set used in a first-round RT-PCR of the TCR CDR3. A single record per CDR3 protein comes from TCRdb applying MiXCR to the multiplex PCR reads. The data hold 650,000 to 700,000 distinct CDR3 sequences, with 17% observed a single time. Diagnosis relied on clinical symptoms, serum thyroxine and TRAb, thyroid ultrasound and orbital computed tomography. PBMCs were sourced from less than 13 ml fresh peripheral blood. Notes on the study in general: Blood also showed most of the thyroid clonotypes that were expanded above 0.001. Model-based prediction identified ophthalmopathy a median around 6.7 months prior to its onset.

The rearrangement uses TRBV7-2 and TRBJ1-2; D unclear. The TCR originated in a man between 50 and 59 years old with Graves' hyperthyroidism. Sequenced material: blood. For the CDR3, the DNA is TGTGCCAGCAGCAGACCCCGTTTCGATCCCGGGGGCTACACCTTC. Amino acids: CASSRPRFDPGGYTF.